These T cell receptor beta chains were read from a single sample in a study of blood T cells in healthy people across ages. MiXCR, applied by TCRdb to the 5' RACE reads, yields one record per CDR3 protein. The sample lists some 750,000 distinct CDR3 sequences; about 20% were seen once. Sequencing was performed on blood. All receptors derive from a man between 70 and 80 years old in good health. CDR3s leave out the opening cysteine and the closing phenylalanine or tryptophan.

V gene,J gene,CDR3 protein
TRBV20-1,TRBJ1-3,SARLGGTGETNTIY
TRBV15,TRBJ2-5,ATSSGYETQY
TRBV6-5,TRBJ2-2,ASSFDRGYTGELF
TRBV7-9,TRBJ2-3,ASSFPPDTQY
TRBV7-6,TRBJ2-1,ASSSLQGTYNEQF
TRBV29-1,TRBJ2-7,SVGSQGAWVEQY
TRBV20-1,TRBJ2-1,SASPPTSGLKGEQF
TRBV27,TRBJ2-1,ASSQGLASNEQF
TRBV4-3,TRBJ1-2,ASSTGGLYGYT
TRBV11-2,TRBJ1-1,ASSLEIWQGRTEAF
TRBV20-1,TRBJ1-4,SARGTGGIGKLF
TRBV7-3,TRBJ2-3,ASSLLGTDTDTQY
TRBV7-3,TRBJ2-3,ASSLTGGRITDTQY
TRBV7-2,TRBJ1-3,ASSPVVGVTGNTIY
TRBV7-9,TRBJ2-3,ASSLELQGADTQY
TRBV11-2,TRBJ1-4,ASSTRTANEKLF
TRBV4-1,TRBJ2-3,ASSQASGGAADTQY
TRBV6-5,TRBJ1-5,ATQWNKDQPQH
TRBV6-2/TRBV6-3,TRBJ2-5,ASSTTGRTEETQY
TRBV11-2,TRBJ2-3,ASSFLLAGALGDTQY
TRBV5-1,TRBJ1-1,ASSLTGGGTEAF
TRBV2,TRBJ2-3,ASSVLAGRQGTQY
TRBV12-3/TRBV12-4,TRBJ1-3,ASSFEYTGNTIY
TRBV29-1,NA,SVEDRTGHEQY
TRBV20-1,TRBJ1-3,SARPGTGVTIY
TRBV2,TRBJ2-4,ASSSPRQAKNIQY
TRBV29-1,TRBJ2-5,SVGGPVATQY
TRBV14,TRBJ1-4,ASSQEVHSSNEKLF
TRBV20-1,TRBJ2-1,SARGGPANEQF
TRBV29-1,TRBJ2-5,SVRLAGGETQY
TRBV11-1,TRBJ2-7,ASSSTDSEIPYEQY
TRBV10-3,TRBJ2-5,ASRRGAGGEAQY
TRBV7-2,TRBJ1-1,ASSQLGGMNTEAF
TRBV21-1,TRBJ2-2,ASTDSCTGELF
TRBV4-3,TRBJ2-1,ASSQDLSAGGAREQF
TRBV5-1,TRBJ2-3,ASSLRLDSDTQY
TRBV12-5,TRBJ2-5,ASGLGLAGLLEETQY
TRBV7-2,TRBJ2-5,ASSPLGGLQETQY
TRBV2,TRBJ1-2,ASRTGRGYT
TRBV20-1,TRBJ2-3,SARALDRFADTQY
TRBV7-9,TRBJ1-5,ASSFWGGQPQH
TRBV20-1,TRBJ2-1,SAHDNNEQF
TRBV19,TRBJ1-1,ASSTSLKGVSGTEAF
TRBV20-1,TRBJ2-1,STAGIIYNEQF
TRBV9,TRBJ1-1,ASSVIPNTEAF
TRBV7-2,TRBJ2-5,ASSARSGAETQY
TRBV10-3,TRBJ1-2,AISESEGPYGYT
TRBV9,TRBJ2-1,ASSVAGGRHSGSYNEQF
TRBV12-3/TRBV12-4,TRBJ2-3,ASSLGRGPDTQY
TRBV12-3/TRBV12-4,TRBJ2-1,ASQTGLFNERF
TRBV12-3/TRBV12-4,TRBJ1-5,ASSTAGTGLGQPQH
TRBV4-1,TRBJ2-7,ASSQEGQGPYEQY
TRBV15,TRBJ2-6,ATSTNTGQLVSGANVLT
TRBV7-9,TRBJ2-1,ASSEQGGRDEQF
TRBV12-3/TRBV12-4,NA,ASSPLESGTQY